The clone carrying this T cell receptor beta chain was seen only a few times. The germline CDR1 and CDR2 sequences are WNHNN and SYGVQD (reference sequence). The V gene lost 2 bases and the J gene lost 2 bases, with 12 bases spanning the gap. CDR3 length: 15 amino acids. These data come from a study of PD-L1 blockade in urothelial cancer. Overall study context: Male sex and bladder-origin urothelial cancer characterized about 85% of the 29 patients. Between 0 and 3 chemotherapy regimens preceded treatment for each patient.

Time point described: peripheral blood 6 weeks after treatment start. Some clones are missing from TCRdb's copy, which holds only in-frame ones; the method was immunoSEQ multiplex PCR. This sample has 80,000 to 95,000 clones; roughly 80% occur once, and the top ten carry around 7.7%. The sequencing used PBMCs, collected around atezolizumab (anti-PD-L1) treatment. V and J are TRBV10-1 and TRBJ1-1; D remains ambiguous. The sequence was obtained from a man in his 70s with urothelial cancer. The CDR3: CASSESPGHNTEAFF. DNA of the CDR3: TGCGCCAGCAGTGAGAGCCCCGGTCATAACACTGAAGCTTTCTTT.